Below, 26 T cell receptor beta chains from the same sample are listed, as sequenced in a study of shared clonotypes between healthy human individuals (dated by TCRdb to the early 2020s). The library was prepared using the immunoSEQ multiplex PCR assay. TCRdb stores this immuneACCESS table with in-frame sequences only. Part of the clones is absent; in the studies checked, under half of the shortfall reflects unresolved V genes, and no reason is known for the rest. The sample table holds hundreds of thousands of clones, of which around 74% were seen once. Approximately 1.7% of the sample is taken by the ten largest. The sequencing sample was made of memory CD4+ T cells sorted from blood. Read against the paper, the sample's cell subset or site label means: CD45RA-negative fraction. Every receptor here comes from a woman in her 30s in good health.

This clone was counted once. The V and J genes are TRBV7-2 and TRBJ2-7; D might be TRBD2 (5 bases). The CDR3 is 13 amino acids. V was trimmed by 1 base and J by 4 bases, leaving 8 bases between them. Per germline, CDR1 SGHTA and CDR2 FQGNSA. The CDR3 reads CASSLVGVYEQYF. CDR3 DNA sequence: TGTGCCAGCAGCTTAGTGGGAGTGTACGAGCAGTACTTC. Looking up the rest from reference TRBV7-2 and TRBJ2-7 gives the full variable domain: GAGVSQSPSNKVTEKGKDVELRCDPISGHTALYWYRQSLGQGLEFLIYFQGNSAPDKSGLPSDRFSAERTGGSVSTLTIQRTQQEDSAVYLCASSLVGVYEQYFGPGTRLTVT.

This clone appeared a few times. The J gene is TRBJ2-2, the V gene TRBV9; D remains ambiguous. This CDR3 region has 16 residues. The V and J ends lost 4 bases and 0 bases respectively, with 13 bases between them. Germline CDR1 reads SGDLS; CDR2 reads YYNGEE. The CDR3 DNA sequence: TGTGCCAGCAGCCCGAGAACACAACCGAACACCGGGGAGCTGTTTTTT. Protein sequence: CASSPRTQPNTGELFF.

This clone was seen just once. V gene TRBV7-2 combines with J gene TRBJ1-3; a possible D gene is TRBD1 (6 bases). The length of the CDR3 is 15 residues. Per the germline V gene, CDR1 is SGHTA and CDR2 is FQGNSA. The V and J ends lost 1 base and 4 bases respectively, with 11 bases between them. CDR3 loop: CASSLEPGVGNTIYF. CDR3 bases: TGTGCCAGCAGCTTAGAACCAGGGGTCGGAAACACCATATATTTT. Full variable domain (outside the CDR3, taken from reference TRBV7-2 and TRBJ1-3): GAGVSQSPSNKVTEKGKDVELRCDPISGHTALYWYRQSLGQGLEFLIYFQGNSAPDKSGLPSDRFSAERTGGSVSTLTIQRTQQEDSAVYLCASSLEPGVGNTIYFGEGSWLTVV.

The rearrangement uses TRBV5-5 and TRBJ2-3; 13 bases align to TRBD2. CDR1 is SGHKS, CDR2 YYEKEE, per germline (reference sequence). This CDR3 has 17 amino acids. V was clipped by 3 bases and J by 1 base; unmatched bases: 5. The CDR3 loop is CASSSLAGGPGTDTQYF. The CDR3, as DNA: TGTGCCAGCAGCTCACTAGCGGGAGGGCCTGGCACAGATACGCAGTATTTT.

This clone was observed a single time. CDR3 bases: TGTGCCTGGGGACAGTCGGGTGAAAAACTGTTTTTT. Translated, it gives CAWGQSGEKLFF. V is TRBV30 and J is TRBJ1-4, with D tentatively TRBD1 (6 bases). The CDR3 runs 12 residues. The germline V gene has CDR1 GTSNPN and CDR2 SVGIG (reference sequence). The V gene lost 5 bases and the J gene lost 7 bases, with 11 bases spanning the gap.

The table lists this clone with a few counts. The chain recombines TRBV7-9 with TRBJ1-2; TRBD1 aligns across 12 bases. The J segment lost 6 bases and the V segment lost 5 bases, leaving 7 bases of the junction unmatched. The CDR3 length is 15 residues. CDR1 and CDR2 (germline): SEHNR, FQNEAQ (reference sequence). The CDR3 bases are TGTGCCAGCAGCCAAGGGACAGGGGGCAAGAATGGCTACACCTTC. This codes for CASSQGTGGKNGYTF.

The J gene is TRBJ1-2, the V gene TRBV6-5; D is undetermined. The ends were cut back, 6 bases at V and 11 bases at J, with 13 bases in the middle. The CDR3 runs to 11 residues. Germline CDR1 and CDR2: MNHEY and SVGAGI. The CDR3 spells CASSGHLGYTF. The CDR3 DNA follows: TGTGCCAGCAGCGGCCACTTAGGATACACCTTC.

This chain uses TRBV21-1 with TRBJ1-5; TRBD1 is the table's D call, not checked against the DNA. TRBV21-1 is reported as a pseudogene. CDR3 length: 16 amino acids. CDR3 in amino acids: CASSGPGQVEVQPQHF. The CDR3 DNA follows: TGTGCCAGCAGCGGGCCTGGACAGGTAGAGGTTCAGCCCCAGCATTTT.

The rearrangement uses TRBV5-4 and TRBJ2-5; the match to TRBD2 covers 10 bases. The CDR3 extends over 18 amino acids. Trimming cost V 3 bases and J 5 bases; bases outside gene matches: 16. From germline, CDR1 is SGHNT and CDR2 YYREEE (reference sequence). CDR3 DNA sequence: TGTGCCAGCAGCTCCCCGAAGGGAGCGGGAGGGCAGGAGGAGACCCAGTACTTC. Its translation is CASSSPKGAGGQEETQYF.

V usage is TRBV28 and J usage is TRBJ2-7, with TRBD1 as a possible D gene (6 bases). The CDR3 extends over 13 amino acids. Germline V gene sequence: CDR1 MDHEN, CDR2 SYDVKM. V was clipped by 2 bases and J by 3 bases, with 8 bases between them. As DNA, the CDR3 is TGTGCCAGCAGTTTACCCAGGGGCTACGAGCAGTACTTC. It specifies CASSLPRGYEQYF.

The chain is built from TRBV6-4 and TRBJ2-1, with 7 bases that match TRBD1. V shed 0 bases, J shed 0 bases, and the junction held 2 bases outside the gene matches. The CDR3 has 16 amino acids. From germline, CDR1 is MRHNA and CDR2 SNTAGT. The CDR3 bases are TGTGCCAGCAGTGACTCGACAGGGAGCTCCTACAATGAGCAGTTCTTC. It yields the protein CASSDSTGSSYNEQFF.

This chain uses TRBV4-2 with TRBJ1-1, with 8 nucleotides matching TRBD1. Germline V lookup: CDR1 LGHNA, CDR2 YNFKEQ. Germline trimming cut 4 bases from V and 4 bases from J; bases unmatched to any gene: 14. CDR3 length: 17 residues. The CDR3 DNA is TGTGCCAGCAGCCGCCTATCGGGGACAGGACAAGGCACTGAAGCTTTCTTT. Its protein is CASSRLSGTGQGTEAFF.

This CDR3 is CASSYIGGSSGNTIYF. In nucleotides, the CDR3 is TGTGCCAGCAGTTACATCGGCGGATCCTCTGGAAACACCATATATTTT. The rearrangement joins TRBV6-6 to TRBJ1-3, with no clear D. V shed 2 bases and J shed 0 bases, with 11 bases lying between them. Germline V gives CDR1 MNHNY, CDR2 SVGAGI (reference sequence). The CDR3 has 16 amino acids.

Only a few counts were recorded for this clone. The chain joins TRBV14 to TRBJ1-1; D may be TRBD1 (6 bases). The CDR3 length is 15 residues. Trimming shortened V by 3 bases and J by 1 base, and 12 bases separated the two germline ends. Germline V lookup: CDR1 SGHDN, CDR2 FVKESK. The CDR3 bases are TGTGCCAGCAGCCAGGGACACGGAGGGAACACTGAAGCTTTCTTT. Residues: CASSQGHGGNTEAFF.

The J gene is TRBJ2-7, the V gene TRBV5-1; 10 nucleotides agree with TRBD1. This CDR3 has 15 residues. V was pared by 5 bases and J by 0 bases, with 5 bases of the junction left unmatched. CDR1 is SGHRS, CDR2 YFSETQ, per germline. CDR3 in amino acids: CASRTGGTSSYEQYF. The DNA of the CDR3 is TGCGCCAGCAGGACAGGGGGCACGAGCTCCTACGAGCAGTACTTC.

The rearrangement links TRBV5-4 to TRBJ1-3, with a tentative D call TRBD1 (5 bases). The V gene's germline CDR1 is SGHNT and CDR2 YYREEE (reference sequence). The CDR3 runs to 15 residues. Trimming removed 0 bases from V and 1 base from J, with 8 bases in between. The CDR3 sequence is CASSLAGASGNTIYF. DNA of the CDR3: TGTGCCAGCAGCTTGGCTGGGGCATCTGGAAACACCATATATTTT.

A word on this clone: A much larger clone lies one base from this, so it may be a read error. Other nucleotide sequences in the sample specify the same CDR3. The chain has TRBV28 and TRBJ2-7, with D uncertain. Germline CDR1 MDHEN, CDR2 SYDVKM. V was cut by 3 bases and J by 4 bases, with 4 bases left in between. The CDR3 runs 11 residues. The CDR3 is CASSFRYEQYF. CDR3 DNA: TGTGCCAGCAGTTTTAGATACGAGCAGTACTTC.

CDR3 DNA sequence: TGCGCCAGCAGCTTGGGAGGGTACGAGAACACTGAAGCTTTCTTT. This codes for CASSLGGYENTEAFF. The chain is built from TRBV5-1 and TRBJ1-1; D is ambiguous. The CDR3 is made up of 15 amino acids. The V gene's germline CDR1 is SGHRS and CDR2 YFSETQ. Trimming cost V 0 bases and J 1 base, with 10 bases left between them. Drawing the rest from reference TRBV5-1 and TRBJ1-1, the complete variable domain is KAGVTQTPRYLIKTRGQQVTLSCSPISGHRSVSWYQQTPGQGLQFLFEYFSETQRNKGNFPGRFSGRQFSNSRSEMNVSTLELGDSALYLCASSLGGYENTEAFFGQGTRLTVV.

This clone was observed a single time. V and J are TRBV5-4 and TRBJ2-2, with TRBD1 matching over 9 bases. Germline CDR1 and CDR2: SGHNT and YYREEE (reference sequence). The junction had 7 bases not matched to a gene; V was cut back by 4 bases and J by 6 bases. The CDR3 spans 15 residues. Here the CDR3 reads CASSIRDRVPGELFF. The CDR3 DNA sequence: TGTGCCAGCAGCATCCGGGACAGGGTCCCCGGGGAGCTGTTTTTT.

This clone has only one observation. V usage is TRBV10-1 and J usage is TRBJ1-2; possibly TRBD1 for D (5 bases). There are 14 residues in the CDR3. Trimming removed 6 bases at V and 4 bases at J, with 15 bases between. CDR1 and CDR2 (germline): WNHNN, SYGVQD (reference sequence). CDR3 protein: CASSPAGRTYGYTF. In nucleotides, the CDR3 is TGCGCCAGCAGCCCCGCGGGGCGGACCTATGGCTACACCTTC.

The rearrangement links TRBV13 to TRBJ1-4; weak D call: TRBD1 (5 bases). CDR3 length: 14 amino acids. Trimming stripped 5 bases from V and 5 bases from J, with 12 bases between. CDR1 is PRHDT, CDR2 FYEKMQ, per germline (reference sequence). CDR3 sequence (DNA): TGTGCCAGCAGCCATGACAGAAGGAATGAAAAACTGTTTTTT. This codes for CASSHDRRNEKLFF.

The J gene is TRBJ2-7, the V gene TRBV18; tentatively, D is TRBD2 (6 bases). The CDR3 is 19 residues long. Per germline, CDR1 KGHSH and CDR2 LQKENI. Trimming left V 4 bases short and J 4 bases short, with 29 bases between. The CDR3 DNA sequence: TGTGCCAGCTCACGGAGGGGCCCCGGTAGCGGAGCTTCCGGATACGAGCAGTACTTC. Its translation: CASSRRGPGSGASGYEQYF.

The chain links TRBV10-1 to TRBJ2-1; D unresolved. In germline, CDR1 is WNHNN, CDR2 SYGVQD (reference sequence). Trimming took 7 bases from V and 9 from J, leaving 16 bases between them. This CDR3 is built from 13 residues. The CDR3 reads CASTSLPQAEQFF. CDR3 DNA: TGCGCCAGCACATCATTACCTCAAGCTGAGCAGTTCTTC.

This clone was detected only a few times. The chain joins TRBV28 to TRBJ1-2; a weak D match, TRBD1 (6 bases). V lost 8 bases and J lost 0, with 16 bases in between. CDR1 and CDR2 (germline): MDHEN, SYDVKM. This CDR3 spans 15 amino acids. The CDR3 sequence: CASLRGARSNYGYTF. CDR3 in DNA: TGTGCCAGCCTCCGGGGGGCCCGATCTAACTATGGCTACACCTTC.

The V gene is TRBV5-4, the J gene TRBJ1-2; D is ambiguous. Per germline, CDR1 SGHNT and CDR2 YYREEE (reference sequence). Trimming shortened V by 4 bases and J by 6 bases, and 10 bases separated the two germline ends. The CDR3 spans 12 residues. This chain's CDR3 is CASSRYPDGYTF. The CDR3 DNA sequence: TGTGCCAGCAGCCGATACCCGGATGGCTACACCTTC.

The genes are TRBV19 and TRBJ1-2; no reliable D call. The CDR3 loop spans 13 amino acids. Trimming pared 6 bases from V and 3 bases from J, leaving 11 bases between. From germline, CDR1 is LNHDA and CDR2 SQIVND (reference sequence). CDR3 region: CASRASADYGYTF. DNA for the CDR3: TGTGCCAGTAGGGCGAGTGCCGACTATGGCTACACCTTC.